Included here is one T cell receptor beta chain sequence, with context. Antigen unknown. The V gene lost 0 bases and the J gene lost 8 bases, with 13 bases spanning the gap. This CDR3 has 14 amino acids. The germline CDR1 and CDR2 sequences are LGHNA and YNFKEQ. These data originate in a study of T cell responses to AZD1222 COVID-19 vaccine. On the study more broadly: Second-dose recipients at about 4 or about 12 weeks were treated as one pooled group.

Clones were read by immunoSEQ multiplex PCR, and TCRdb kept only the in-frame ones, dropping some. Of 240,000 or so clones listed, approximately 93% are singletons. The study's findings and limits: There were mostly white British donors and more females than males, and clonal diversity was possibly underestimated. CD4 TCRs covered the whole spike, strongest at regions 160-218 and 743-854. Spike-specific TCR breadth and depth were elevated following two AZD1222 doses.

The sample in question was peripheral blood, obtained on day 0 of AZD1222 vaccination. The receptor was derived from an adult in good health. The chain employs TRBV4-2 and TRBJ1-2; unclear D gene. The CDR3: CASSQDLNGHGYTF. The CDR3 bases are TGTGCCAGCAGCCAAGACCTGAACGGGCACGGCTACACCTTC.